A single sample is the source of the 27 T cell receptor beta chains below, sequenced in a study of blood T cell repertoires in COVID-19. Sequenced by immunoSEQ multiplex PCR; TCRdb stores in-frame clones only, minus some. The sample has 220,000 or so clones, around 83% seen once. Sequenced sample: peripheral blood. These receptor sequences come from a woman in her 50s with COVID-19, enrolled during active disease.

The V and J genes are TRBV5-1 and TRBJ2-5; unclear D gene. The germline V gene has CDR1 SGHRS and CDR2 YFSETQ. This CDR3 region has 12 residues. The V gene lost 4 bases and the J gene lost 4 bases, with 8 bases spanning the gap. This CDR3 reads CASSPTGETQYF. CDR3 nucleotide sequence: TGCGCCAGCAGCCCGACTGGAGAGACCCAGTACTTC.

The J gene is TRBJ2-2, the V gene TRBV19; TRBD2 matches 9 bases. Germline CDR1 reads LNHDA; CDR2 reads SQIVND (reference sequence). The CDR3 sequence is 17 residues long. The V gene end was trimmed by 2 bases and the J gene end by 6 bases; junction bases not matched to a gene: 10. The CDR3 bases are TGTGCCAGTAGTATATTCTCTAGCGGGGCTCTAGCCGGGGAGCTGTTTTTT. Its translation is CASSIFSSGALAGELFF.

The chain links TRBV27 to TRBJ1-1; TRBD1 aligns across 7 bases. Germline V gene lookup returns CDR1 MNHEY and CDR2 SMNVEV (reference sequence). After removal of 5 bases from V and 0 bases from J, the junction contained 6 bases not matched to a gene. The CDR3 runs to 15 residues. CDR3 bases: TGTGCCAGCAGTCCCCGGACAGGCATGAACACTGAAGCTTTCTTT. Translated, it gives CASSPRTGMNTEAFF.

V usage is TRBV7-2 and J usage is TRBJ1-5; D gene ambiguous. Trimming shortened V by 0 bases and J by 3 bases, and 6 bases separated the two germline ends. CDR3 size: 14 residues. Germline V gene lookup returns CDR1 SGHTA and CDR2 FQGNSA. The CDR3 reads CASSLAGFNQPQHF. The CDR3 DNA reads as TGTGCCAGCAGCTTAGCCGGGTTCAATCAGCCCCAGCATTTT.

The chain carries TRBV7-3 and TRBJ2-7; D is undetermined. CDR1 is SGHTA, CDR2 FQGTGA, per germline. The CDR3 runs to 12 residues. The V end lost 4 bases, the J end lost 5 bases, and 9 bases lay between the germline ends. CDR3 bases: TGTGCCAGCAGCTCGAACTTTGACGAGCAGTACTTC. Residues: CASSSNFDEQYF.

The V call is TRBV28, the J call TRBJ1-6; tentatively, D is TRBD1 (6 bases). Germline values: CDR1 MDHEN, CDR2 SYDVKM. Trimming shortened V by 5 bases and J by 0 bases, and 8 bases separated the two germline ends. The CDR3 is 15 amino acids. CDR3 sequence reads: CASSVTGSYNSPLHF. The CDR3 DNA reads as TGTGCCAGCAGTGTGACAGGCTCCTATAATTCACCCCTCCACTTT.

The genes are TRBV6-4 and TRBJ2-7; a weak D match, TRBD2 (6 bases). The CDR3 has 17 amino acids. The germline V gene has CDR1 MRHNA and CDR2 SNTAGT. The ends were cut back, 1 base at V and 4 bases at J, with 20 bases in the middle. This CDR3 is CASSDYPGEDNLYEQYF. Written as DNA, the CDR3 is TGTGCCAGCAGTGACTACCCGGGGGAGGACAACCTATACGAGCAGTACTTC.

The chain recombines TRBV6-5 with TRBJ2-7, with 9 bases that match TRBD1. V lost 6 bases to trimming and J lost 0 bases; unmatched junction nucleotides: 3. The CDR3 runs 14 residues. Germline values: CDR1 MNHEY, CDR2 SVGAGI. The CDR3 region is CASRGTGISYEQYF. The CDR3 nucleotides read TGTGCCAGCAGAGGGACAGGGATCTCCTACGAGCAGTACTTC.

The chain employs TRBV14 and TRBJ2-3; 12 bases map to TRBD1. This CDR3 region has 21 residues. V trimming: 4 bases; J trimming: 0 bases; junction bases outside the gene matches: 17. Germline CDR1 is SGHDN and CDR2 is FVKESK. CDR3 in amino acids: CASSLLHPRDRGQGSTDTQYF. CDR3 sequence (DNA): TGTGCCAGCAGCCTCCTACACCCCCGGGACAGGGGGCAAGGGAGCACAGATACGCAGTATTTT.

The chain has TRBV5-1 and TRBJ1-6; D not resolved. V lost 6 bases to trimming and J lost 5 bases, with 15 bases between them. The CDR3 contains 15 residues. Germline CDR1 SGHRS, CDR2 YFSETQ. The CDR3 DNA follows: TGCGCCAGCACCAGAAGAGGGTTTGATAATTCACCCCTCCACTTT. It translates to CASTRRGFDNSPLHF.

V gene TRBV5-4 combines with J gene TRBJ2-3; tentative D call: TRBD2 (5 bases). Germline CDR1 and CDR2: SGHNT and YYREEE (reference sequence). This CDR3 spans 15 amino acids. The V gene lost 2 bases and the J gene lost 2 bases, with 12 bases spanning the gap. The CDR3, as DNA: TGTGCCAGCAGCTTAGAGGGCCAGTACACAGATACGCAGTATTTT. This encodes CASSLEGQYTDTQYF.

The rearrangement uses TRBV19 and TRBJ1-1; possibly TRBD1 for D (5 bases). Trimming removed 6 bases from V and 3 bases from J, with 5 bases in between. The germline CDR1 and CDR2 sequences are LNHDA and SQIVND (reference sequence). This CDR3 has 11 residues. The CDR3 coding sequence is TGTGCCAGTAGCAGGGACACTGAAGCTTTCTTT. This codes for CASSRDTEAFF.

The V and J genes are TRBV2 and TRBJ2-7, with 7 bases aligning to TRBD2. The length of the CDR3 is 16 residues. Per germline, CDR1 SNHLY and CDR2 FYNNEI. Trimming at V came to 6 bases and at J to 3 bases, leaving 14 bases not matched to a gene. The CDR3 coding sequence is TGTGCCAGCAGCCCGACTATCGGGGGGACCTACTACGAGCAGTACGTC. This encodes CASSPTIGGTYYEQYV.

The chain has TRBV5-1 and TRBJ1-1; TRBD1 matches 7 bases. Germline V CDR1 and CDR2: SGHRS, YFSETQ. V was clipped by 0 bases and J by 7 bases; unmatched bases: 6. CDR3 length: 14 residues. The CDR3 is CASSLDRGWGEAFF. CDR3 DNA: TGCGCCAGCAGCTTGGACAGGGGTTGGGGTGAAGCTTTCTTT.

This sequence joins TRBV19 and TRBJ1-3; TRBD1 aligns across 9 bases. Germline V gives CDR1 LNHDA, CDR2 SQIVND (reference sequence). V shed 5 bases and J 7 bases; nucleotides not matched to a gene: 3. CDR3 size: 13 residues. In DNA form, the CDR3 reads TGTGCCAGTAGTCCCGGACAGGGGAACACCATATATTTT. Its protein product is CASSPGQGNTIYF.

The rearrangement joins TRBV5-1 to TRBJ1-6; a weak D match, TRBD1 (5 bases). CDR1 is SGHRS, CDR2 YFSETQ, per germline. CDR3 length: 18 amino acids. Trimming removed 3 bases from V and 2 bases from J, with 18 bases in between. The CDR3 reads CASSSRQIQATYNSPLHF. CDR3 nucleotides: TGCGCCAGCAGCTCCCGACAGATTCAAGCTACCTATAATTCACCCCTCCACTTT.

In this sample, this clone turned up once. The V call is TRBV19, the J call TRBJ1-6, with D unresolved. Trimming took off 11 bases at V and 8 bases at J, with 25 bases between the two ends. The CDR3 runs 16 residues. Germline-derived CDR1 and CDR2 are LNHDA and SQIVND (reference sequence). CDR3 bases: TGTGCCTCCCAGTACATCGGAGGGAACCGCTATTCACCCCTCCACTTT. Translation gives CASQYIGGNRYSPLHF.

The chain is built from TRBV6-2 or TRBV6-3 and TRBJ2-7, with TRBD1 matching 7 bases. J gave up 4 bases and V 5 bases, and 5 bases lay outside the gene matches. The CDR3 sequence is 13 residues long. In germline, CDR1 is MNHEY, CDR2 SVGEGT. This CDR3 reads CASSHNRGYEQYV. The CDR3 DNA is TGTGCCAGCAGTCATAACAGGGGATACGAGCAGTACGTC.

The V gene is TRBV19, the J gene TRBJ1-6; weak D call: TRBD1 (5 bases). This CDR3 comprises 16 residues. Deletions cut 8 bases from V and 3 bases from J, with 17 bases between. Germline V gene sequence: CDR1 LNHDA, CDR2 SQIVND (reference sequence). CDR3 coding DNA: TGTGCCAGTGGAAACTTAAGACAGTACTATAATTCACCCCTCCACTTT. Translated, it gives CASGNLRQYYNSPLHF.

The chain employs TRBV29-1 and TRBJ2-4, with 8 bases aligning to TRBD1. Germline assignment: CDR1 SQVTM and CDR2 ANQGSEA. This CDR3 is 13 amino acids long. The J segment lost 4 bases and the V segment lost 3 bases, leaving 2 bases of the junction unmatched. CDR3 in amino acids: CSVETGVKNIQYF. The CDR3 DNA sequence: TGCAGCGTTGAGACAGGGGTAAAAAACATTCAGTACTTC.

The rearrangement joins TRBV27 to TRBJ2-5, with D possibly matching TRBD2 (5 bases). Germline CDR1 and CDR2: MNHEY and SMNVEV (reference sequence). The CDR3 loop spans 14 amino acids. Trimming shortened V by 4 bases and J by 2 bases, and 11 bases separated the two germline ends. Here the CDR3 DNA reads TGTGCCAGCAGTTCTCGCGGGCTTCAAGAGACCCAGTACTTC. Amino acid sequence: CASSSRGLQETQYF.

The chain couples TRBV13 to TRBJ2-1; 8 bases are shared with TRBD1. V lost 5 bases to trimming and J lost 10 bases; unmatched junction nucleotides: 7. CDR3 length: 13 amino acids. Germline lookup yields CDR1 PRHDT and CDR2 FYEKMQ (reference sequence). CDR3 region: CASSDRTGREQFF. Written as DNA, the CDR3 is TGTGCCAGCAGCGACCGGACAGGGAGGGAGCAGTTCTTC.

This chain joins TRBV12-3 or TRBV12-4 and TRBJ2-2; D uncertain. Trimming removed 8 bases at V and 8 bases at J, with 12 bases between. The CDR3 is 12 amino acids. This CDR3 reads CASQPRSGELFF. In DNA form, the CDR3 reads TGTGCCAGCCAACCCCGGAGTGGGGAGCTGTTTTTT.

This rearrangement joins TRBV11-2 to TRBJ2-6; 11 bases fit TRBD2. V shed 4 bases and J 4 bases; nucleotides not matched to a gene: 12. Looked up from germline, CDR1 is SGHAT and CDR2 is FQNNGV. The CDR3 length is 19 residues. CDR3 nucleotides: TGTGCCAGCAGCTCCAACCCCCATAGCGGGGGGGCCGGGGCCAACGTCCTGACTTTC. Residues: CASSSNPHSGGAGANVLTF.

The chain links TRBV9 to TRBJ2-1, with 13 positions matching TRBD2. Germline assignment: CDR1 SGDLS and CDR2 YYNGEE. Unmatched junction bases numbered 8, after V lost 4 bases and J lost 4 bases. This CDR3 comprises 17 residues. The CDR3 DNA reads TGTGCCAGCAGCCCTAGACTAGCGGGGGGAAATTACAATGAGCAGTTCTTC. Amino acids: CASSPRLAGGNYNEQFF.

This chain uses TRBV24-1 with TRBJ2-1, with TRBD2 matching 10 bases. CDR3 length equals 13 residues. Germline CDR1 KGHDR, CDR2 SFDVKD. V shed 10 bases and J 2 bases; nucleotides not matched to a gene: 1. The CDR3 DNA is TGTGCCACAAGCGGGGGGGCCTACAATGAGCAGTTCTTC. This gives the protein CATSGGAYNEQFF.

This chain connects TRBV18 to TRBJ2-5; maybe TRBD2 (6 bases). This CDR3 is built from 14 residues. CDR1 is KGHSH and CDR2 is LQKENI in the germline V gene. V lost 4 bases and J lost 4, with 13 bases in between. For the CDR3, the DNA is TGTGCCAGCTCACATGGGCTAGCGAGAGAGACCCAGTACTTC. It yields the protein CASSHGLARETQYF. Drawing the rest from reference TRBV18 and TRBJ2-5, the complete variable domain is NAGVMQNPRHLVRRRGQEARLRCSPMKGHSHVYWYRQLPEEGLKFMVYLQKENIIDESGMPKERFSAEFPKEGPSILRIQQVVRGDSAAYFCASSHGLARETQYFGPGTRLLVL.